This T cell receptor beta chain was profiled in a study of T cell responses to AZD1222 COVID-19 vaccine. General study points: Repertoire collection took place solely once the T cell response had peaked.

Sequencing was performed with immunoSEQ multiplex PCR; in TCRdb, only in-frame clones are kept and a portion is missing. The repertoire has 110,000 or so clones, around 87% of them found once; the top ten carry 2.5% to 3.5%. Germline lookup yields CDR1 MRHNA and CDR2 SNTAGT. With V trimmed by 7 bases and J by 1 base, 7 bases remained unmatched. CDR3 length: 15 residues. Worth noting for this clone: Its antigen is currently unknown.

The sample consisted of peripheral blood, taken 28 days after the second AZD1222 dose. The source of this sequence is an adult who received the AZD1222 COVID-19 vaccine. This chain uses TRBV6-4 with TRBJ2-3, with 8 bases matching TRBD2. The CDR3 spells CASTNFSGGTDTQYF. In nucleotides, the CDR3 is TGTGCCAGCACAAATTTTAGCGGGGGCACAGATACGCAGTATTTT.